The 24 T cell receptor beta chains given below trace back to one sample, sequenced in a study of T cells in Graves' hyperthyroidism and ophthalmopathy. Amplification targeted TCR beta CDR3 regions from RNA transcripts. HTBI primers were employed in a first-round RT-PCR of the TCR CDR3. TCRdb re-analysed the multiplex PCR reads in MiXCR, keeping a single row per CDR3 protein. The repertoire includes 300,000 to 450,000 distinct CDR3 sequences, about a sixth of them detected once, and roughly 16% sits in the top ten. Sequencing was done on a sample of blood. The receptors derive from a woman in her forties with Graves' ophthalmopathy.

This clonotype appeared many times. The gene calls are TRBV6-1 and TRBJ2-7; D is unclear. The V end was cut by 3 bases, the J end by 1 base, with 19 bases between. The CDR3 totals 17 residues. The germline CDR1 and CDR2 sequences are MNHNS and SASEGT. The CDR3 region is CASSDLFRFGDSYEQYF. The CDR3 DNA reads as TGTGCCAGCAGTGATCTTTTCAGGTTTGGGGATTCCTACGAGCAGTACTTC.

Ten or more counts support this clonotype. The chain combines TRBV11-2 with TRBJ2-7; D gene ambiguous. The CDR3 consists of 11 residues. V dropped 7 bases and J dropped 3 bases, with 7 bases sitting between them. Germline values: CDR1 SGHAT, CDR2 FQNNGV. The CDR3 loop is CASTNNYEQYF. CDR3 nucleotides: TGTGCCAGCACTAACAACTACGAGCAGTACTTC.

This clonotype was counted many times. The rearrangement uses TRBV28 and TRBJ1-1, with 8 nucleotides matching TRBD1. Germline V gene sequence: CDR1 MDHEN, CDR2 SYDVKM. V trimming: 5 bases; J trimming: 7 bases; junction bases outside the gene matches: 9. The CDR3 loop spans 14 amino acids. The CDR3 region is CASSIPPGTGEAFF. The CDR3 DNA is TGTGCCAGCAGTATACCCCCCGGGACAGGTGAAGCTTTCTTT.

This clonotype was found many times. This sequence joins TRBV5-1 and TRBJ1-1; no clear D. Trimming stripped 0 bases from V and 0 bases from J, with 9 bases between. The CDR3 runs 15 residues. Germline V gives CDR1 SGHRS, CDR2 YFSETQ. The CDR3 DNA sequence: TGCGCCAGCAGCTTGGTTTCAGGCCTGAACACTGAAGCTTTCTTT. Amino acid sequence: CASSLVSGLNTEAFF.

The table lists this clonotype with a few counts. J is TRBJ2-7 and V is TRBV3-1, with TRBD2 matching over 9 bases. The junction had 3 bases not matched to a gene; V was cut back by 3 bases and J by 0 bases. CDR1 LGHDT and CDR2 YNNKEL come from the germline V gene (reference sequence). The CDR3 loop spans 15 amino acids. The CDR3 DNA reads TGTGCCAGCAGCCACCCTAGCGGGAACTCCTACGAGCAGTACTTC. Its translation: CASSHPSGNSYEQYF.

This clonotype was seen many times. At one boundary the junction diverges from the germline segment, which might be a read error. The CDR3 nucleotides are TGTGCCAGCAGTGTAGGGGACAGAACCCAAGGGACCCAGTACTTC. This gives the protein CASSVGDRTQGTQYF. The chain employs TRBV28 and TRBJ2-5; TRBD1 agrees at 7 bases. Germline CDR1 MDHEN, CDR2 SYDVKM. The CDR3 is 15 amino acids.

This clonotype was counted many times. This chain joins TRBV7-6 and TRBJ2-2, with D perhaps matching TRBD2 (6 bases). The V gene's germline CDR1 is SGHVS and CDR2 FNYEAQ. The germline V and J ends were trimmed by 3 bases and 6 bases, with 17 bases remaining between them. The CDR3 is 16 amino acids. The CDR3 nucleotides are TGTGCCAGCAGCTTTGCCGGGAGAGAGGTGGCCGGGGAGCTGTTTTTT. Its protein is CASSFAGREVAGELFF.

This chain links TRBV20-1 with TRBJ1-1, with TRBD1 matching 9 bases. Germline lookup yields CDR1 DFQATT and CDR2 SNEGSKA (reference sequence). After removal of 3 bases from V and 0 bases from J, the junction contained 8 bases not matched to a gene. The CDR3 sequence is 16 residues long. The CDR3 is CSARGGQGGMNTEAFF. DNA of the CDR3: TGCAGTGCTAGGGGGGGACAGGGTGGGATGAACACTGAAGCTTTCTTT.

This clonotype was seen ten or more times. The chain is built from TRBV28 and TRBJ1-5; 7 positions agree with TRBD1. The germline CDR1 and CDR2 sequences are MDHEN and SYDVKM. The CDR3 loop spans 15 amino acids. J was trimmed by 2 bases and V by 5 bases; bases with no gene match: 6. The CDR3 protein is CASSTRQGGNQPQHF. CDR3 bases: TGTGCCAGCAGTACCCGACAGGGTGGCAATCAGCCCCAGCATTTT.

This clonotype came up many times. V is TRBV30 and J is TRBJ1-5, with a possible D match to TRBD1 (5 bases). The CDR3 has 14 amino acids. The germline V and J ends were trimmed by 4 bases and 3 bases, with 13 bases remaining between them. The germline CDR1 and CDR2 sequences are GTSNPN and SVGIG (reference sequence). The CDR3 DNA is TGTGCCTGGACAGAGGGGCAGCCCAATCAGCCCCAGCATTTT. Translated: CAWTEGQPNQPQHF.

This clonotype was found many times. This CDR3 reads CASSRSGTSGQETQYF. CDR3 bases: TGTGCCAGCAGCCGATCCGGGACTAGCGGACAAGAGACCCAGTACTTC. This chain joins TRBV4-2 and TRBJ2-5; the match to TRBD2 covers 11 bases. Germline CDR1 LGHNA, CDR2 YNFKEQ. The CDR3 totals 16 residues. Unmatched junction bases numbered 6, after V lost 4 bases and J lost 2 bases.

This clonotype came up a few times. CDR3 nucleotide sequence: TGTGCCAGCAGTTCCCCGCGCCGTCCGTGGGGGGAGCTGTTTTTT. It codes for CASSSPRRPWGELFF. This chain joins TRBV25-1 and TRBJ2-2, with D unresolved. The CDR3 is 15 residues long. V lost 5 bases and J lost 8, with 18 bases in between. Germline assignment: CDR1 MGHDK and CDR2 SYGVNS.

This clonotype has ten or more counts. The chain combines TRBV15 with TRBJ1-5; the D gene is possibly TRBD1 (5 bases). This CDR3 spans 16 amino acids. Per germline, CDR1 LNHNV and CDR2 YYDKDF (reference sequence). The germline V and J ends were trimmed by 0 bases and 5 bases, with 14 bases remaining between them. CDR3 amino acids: CATSRDRAGGDQPQHF. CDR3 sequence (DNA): TGTGCCACCAGCAGAGATCGAGCGGGGGGTGATCAGCCCCAGCATTTT. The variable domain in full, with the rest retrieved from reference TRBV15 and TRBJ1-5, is DAMVIQNPRYQVTQFGKPVTLSCSQTLNHNVMYWYQQKSSQAPKLLFHYYDKDFNNEADTPDNFQSRRPNTSFCFLDIRSPGLGDTAMYLCATSRDRAGGDQPQHFGDGTRLSIL.

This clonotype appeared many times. The CDR3 sequence: CAIRTGARNTGELFF. For the CDR3, the DNA is TGTGCCATCAGGACCGGGGCGAGGAACACCGGGGAGCTGTTTTTT. The rearrangement uses TRBV10-3 and TRBJ2-2; either TRBD1 or TRBD2 may supply D (5 bases each). Germline loops: CDR1 ENHRY, CDR2 SYGVKD. The CDR3 covers 15 residues. Trimming took off 6 bases at V and 1 base at J, with 12 bases between the two ends.

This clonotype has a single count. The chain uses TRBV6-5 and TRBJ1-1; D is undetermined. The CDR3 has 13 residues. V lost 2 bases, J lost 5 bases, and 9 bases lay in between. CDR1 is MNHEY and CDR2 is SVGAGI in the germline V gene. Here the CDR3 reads CASSYTPRTEAFF. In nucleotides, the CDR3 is TGTGCCAGCAGTTACACGCCGAGGACTGAAGCTTTCTTT.

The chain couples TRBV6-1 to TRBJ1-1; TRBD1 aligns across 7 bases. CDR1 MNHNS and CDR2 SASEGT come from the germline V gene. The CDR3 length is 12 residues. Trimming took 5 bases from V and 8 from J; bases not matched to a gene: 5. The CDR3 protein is CASSPRTGEAFF. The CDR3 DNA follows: TGTGCCAGCAGTCCCCGGACAGGAGAAGCTTTCTTT.

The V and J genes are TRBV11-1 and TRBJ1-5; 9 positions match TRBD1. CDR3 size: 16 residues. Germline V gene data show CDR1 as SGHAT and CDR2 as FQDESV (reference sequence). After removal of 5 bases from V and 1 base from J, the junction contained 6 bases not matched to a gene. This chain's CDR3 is CASSPGQGDSNQPQHF. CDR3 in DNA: TGTGCCAGCAGCCCGGGACAGGGCGACAGCAATCAGCCCCAGCATTTT. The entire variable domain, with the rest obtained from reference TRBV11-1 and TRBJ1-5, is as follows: EAEVAQSPRYKITEKSQAVAFWCDPISGHATLYWYRQILGQGPELLVQFQDESVVDDSQLPKDRFSAERLKGVDSTLKIQPAELGDSAMYLCASSPGQGDSNQPQHFGDGTRLSIL.

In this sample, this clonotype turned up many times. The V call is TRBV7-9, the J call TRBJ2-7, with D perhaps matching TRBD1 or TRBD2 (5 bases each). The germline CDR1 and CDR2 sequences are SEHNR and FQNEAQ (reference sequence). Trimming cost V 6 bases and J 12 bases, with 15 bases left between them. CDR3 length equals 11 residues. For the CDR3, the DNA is TGTGCCAGCAGTCGAGGGGAGCGGCCGTACTTC. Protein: CASSRGERPYF.

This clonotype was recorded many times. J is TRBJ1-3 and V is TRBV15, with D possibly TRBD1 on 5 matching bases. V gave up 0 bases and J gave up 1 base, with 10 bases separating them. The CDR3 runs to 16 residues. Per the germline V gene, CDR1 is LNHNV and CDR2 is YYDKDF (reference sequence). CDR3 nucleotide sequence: TGTGCCACCAGCAGAGATCTGGGGCCATCTGGAAACACCATATATTTT. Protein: CATSRDLGPSGNTIYF.

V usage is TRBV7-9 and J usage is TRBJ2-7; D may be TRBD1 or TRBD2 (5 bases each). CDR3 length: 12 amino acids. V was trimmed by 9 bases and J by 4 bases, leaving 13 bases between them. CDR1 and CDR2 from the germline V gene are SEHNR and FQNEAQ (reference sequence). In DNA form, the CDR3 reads TGTGCCAGTAAATTGGGGGAATACGAGCAGTACTTC. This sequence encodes CASKLGEYEQYF.

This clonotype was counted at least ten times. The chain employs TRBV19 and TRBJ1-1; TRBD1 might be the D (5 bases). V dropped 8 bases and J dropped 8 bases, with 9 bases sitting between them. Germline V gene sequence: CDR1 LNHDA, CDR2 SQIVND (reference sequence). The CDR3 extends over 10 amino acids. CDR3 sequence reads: CASGHNEAFF. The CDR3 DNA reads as TGTGCCAGTGGACATAACGAAGCTTTCTTT. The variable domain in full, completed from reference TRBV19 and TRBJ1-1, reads DGGITQSPKYLFRKEGQNVTLSCEQNLNHDAMYWYRQDPGQGLRLIYYSQIVNDFQKGDIAEGYSVSREKKESFPLTVTSAQKNPTAFYLCASGHNEAFFGQGTRLTVV.

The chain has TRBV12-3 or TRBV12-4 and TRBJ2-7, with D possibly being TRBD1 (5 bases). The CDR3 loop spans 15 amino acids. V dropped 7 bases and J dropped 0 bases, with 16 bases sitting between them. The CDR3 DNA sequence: TGTGCCAGCACCTTCCTAGGGGCGAGCTCCTACGAGCAGTACTTC. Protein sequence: CASTFLGASSYEQYF.

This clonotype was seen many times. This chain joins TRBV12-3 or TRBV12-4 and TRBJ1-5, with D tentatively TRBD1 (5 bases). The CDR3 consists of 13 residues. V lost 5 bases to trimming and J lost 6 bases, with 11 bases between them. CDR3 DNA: TGTGCCAGCAGTGGGGGGATGGGTCAGCCCCAGCATTTT. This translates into CASSGGMGQPQHF.

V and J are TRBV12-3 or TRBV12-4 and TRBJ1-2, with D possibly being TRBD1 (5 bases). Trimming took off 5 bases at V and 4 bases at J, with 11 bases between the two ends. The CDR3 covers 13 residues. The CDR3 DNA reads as TGTGCCAGCAGTCTAGGGGTCCTCTATGGCTACACCTTC. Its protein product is CASSLGVLYGYTF.